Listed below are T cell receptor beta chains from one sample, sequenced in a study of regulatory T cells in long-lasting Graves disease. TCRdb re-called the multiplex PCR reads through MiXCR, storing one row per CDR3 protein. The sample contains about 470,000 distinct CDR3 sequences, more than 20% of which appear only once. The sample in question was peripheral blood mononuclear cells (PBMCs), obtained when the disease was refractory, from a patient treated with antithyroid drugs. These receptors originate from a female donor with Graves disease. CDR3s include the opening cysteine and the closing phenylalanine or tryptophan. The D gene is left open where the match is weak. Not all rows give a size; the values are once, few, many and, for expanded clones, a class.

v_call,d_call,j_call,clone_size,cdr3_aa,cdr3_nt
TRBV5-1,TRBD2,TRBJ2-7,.,CASSQEGTSGRTGGYEQYF,TGCGCCAGCAGCCAGGAAGGGACTAGCGGGAGGACGGGCGGCTACGAGCAGTACTTC
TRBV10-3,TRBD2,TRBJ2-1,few,CASSELAFNEQFF,TGTGCCAGCAGTGAACTAGCGTTTAATGAGCAGTTCTTC
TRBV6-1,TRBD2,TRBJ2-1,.,CASSSGRVNEQFF,TGTGCCAGCAGTAGCGGGAGAGTAAATGAGCAGTTCTTC
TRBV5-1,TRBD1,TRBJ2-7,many,CASSFDRVGDEQYF,TGCGCCAGCAGCTTTGACAGGGTGGGCGACGAGCAGTACTTC
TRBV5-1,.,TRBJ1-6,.,CASSLEARGSSYNSPLHF,TGCGCCAGCAGCTTAGAAGCACGAGGGAGCTCCTATAATTCACCCCTCCACTTT
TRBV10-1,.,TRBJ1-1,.,CASYLRGGSTEAFF,TGCGCCAGCTATTTGAGGGGTGGGAGCACTGAAGCTTTCTTT
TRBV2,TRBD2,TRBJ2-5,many,CASSVPSGTSGEETQYF,TGTGCCAGCAGTGTACCTTCCGGGACTAGCGGGGAAGAGACCCAGTACTTC
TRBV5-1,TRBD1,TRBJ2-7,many,CASSILPTGNDEQYF,TGCGCCAGCAGCATACTACCGACAGGGAACGACGAGCAGTACTTC
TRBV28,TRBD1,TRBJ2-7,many,CASSQSPGQGPYEQYF,TGTGCCAGCAGTCAGTCCCCGGGACAGGGGCCTTACGAGCAGTACTTC
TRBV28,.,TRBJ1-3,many,CASSSQLFSGNTIYF,TGTGCCAGCAGTTCACAGCTTTTCTCTGGAAACACCATATATTTT
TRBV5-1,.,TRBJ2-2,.,CASSLVTGVVTGELFF,TGCGCCAGCAGCTTGGTTACGGGAGTTGTCACCGGGGAGCTGTTTTTT
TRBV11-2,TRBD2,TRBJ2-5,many,CASSFAQGAGQETQYF,TGTGCCAGCAGCTTTGCCCAAGGAGCGGGACAAGAGACCCAGTACTTC
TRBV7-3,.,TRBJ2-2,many,CASNGGSGELFF,TGTGCCAGCAATGGGGGATCGGGGGAGCTGTTTTTT
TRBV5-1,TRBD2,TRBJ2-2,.,CASSANSGLNTGELFF,TGCGCCAGCAGTGCGAATAGCGGGCTCAACACCGGGGAGCTGTTTTTT
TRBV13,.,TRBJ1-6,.,CASSGQSYSPLHF,TGTGCCAGCAGTGGACAGTCCTATTCACCCCTCCACTTT
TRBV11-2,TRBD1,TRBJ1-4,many,CASSLGQWTTNEKLFF,TGTGCCAGCAGCTTGGGACAGTGGACAACTAATGAAAAACTGTTTTTT
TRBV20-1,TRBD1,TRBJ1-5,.,CSAWDRGGQPQHF,TGCAGTGCTTGGGACAGGGGGGGCCAGCCCCAGCATTTT
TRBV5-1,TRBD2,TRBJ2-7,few,CASSFGASGGFYEQYF,TGCGCCAGCAGCTTCGGGGCTAGCGGGGGTTTCTACGAGCAGTACTTC
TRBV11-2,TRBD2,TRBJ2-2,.,CASSLLPGLAGFGELFF,TGTGCCAGCAGCCTTTTGCCGGGACTAGCGGGTTTCGGGGAGCTGTTTTTT
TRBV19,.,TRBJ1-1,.,CASSNGGYMNTEAFF,TGTGCCAGTAGTAACGGGGGTTACATGAACACTGAAGCTTTCTTT
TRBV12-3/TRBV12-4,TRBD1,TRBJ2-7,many,CASSLGTGGAHEQYF,TGTGCCAGCAGTTTAGGGACAGGGGGCGCCCACGAGCAGTACTTC
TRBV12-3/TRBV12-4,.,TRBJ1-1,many,CASRPVPNTEAFF,TGTGCCAGCAGGCCAGTCCCGAACACTGAAGCTTTCTTT
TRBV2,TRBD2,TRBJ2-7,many,CASVSGSSYEQYF,TGTGCCAGCGTTAGCGGGAGCTCCTACGAGCAGTACTTC
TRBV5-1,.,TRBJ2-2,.,CASSLGLRPIANTGELFF,TGCGCCAGCAGCTTGGGTCTGCGTCCGATCGCGAACACCGGGGAGCTGTTTTTT
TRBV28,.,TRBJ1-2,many,CASSLLRVLNYGYTF,TGTGCCAGCAGTTTATTGCGGGTACTTAACTATGGCTACACCTTC
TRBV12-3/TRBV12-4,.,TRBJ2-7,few,CASSLERTVYYEQYF,TGTGCCAGCAGCTTAGAGAGGACAGTCTATTACGAGCAGTACTTC
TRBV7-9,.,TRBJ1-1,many,CASSLARINTEAFF,TGTGCCAGCAGCTTAGCACGGATTAACACTGAAGCTTTCTTT
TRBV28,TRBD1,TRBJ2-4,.,CASRSRQGIAKNIQYF,TGTGCCAGCAGATCGAGACAGGGAATAGCCAAAAACATTCAGTACTTC
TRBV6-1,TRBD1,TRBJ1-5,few,CASSVRDRLIYSNQPQHF,TGTGCCAGCTCCGTACGGGACAGGCTAATCTATAGCAATCAGCCCCAGCATTTT